Listed here is a single T cell receptor beta chain. As yet, its antigen is unknown. This specimen belongs to a study of CD4 T cells in relation to SARS-CoV-2 and coronaviruses. CDR1 and CDR2 from the germline V gene are SNHLY and FYNNEI. The germline V and J ends were trimmed by 7 bases and 10 bases, with 17 bases remaining between them. This CDR3 is built from 13 residues. The unexposed donors gave CD4+ T cells in about 2010-2019, prior to COVID-19. CD4+ T cells were isolated from the cells after around 10 days of culture. The assay was immunoSEQ multiplex PCR, and TCRdb's table has in-frame clones only and misses some. This table holds 25,000 to 30,000 clones, roughly 76% found once.

The rearrangement joins TRBV2 to TRBJ2-1; no definite D call. This receptor was obtained from a human donor in good health. Sample: CD4+ T cells from PBMCs, cultured in vitro. The CDR3 DNA is TGTGCCAGCACTCGTAACAGCTTGGGGGAGCAGTTCTTC. Translating gives CASTRNSLGEQFF.